This T cell receptor beta chain was sequenced in a study of shared clonotypes between healthy human individuals. Clones were sequenced by immunoSEQ multiplex PCR, and TCRdb holds only the in-frame ones, with some missing. This table holds some 1 million clones, about 75% found once. Findings and caveats of the study: It was the few donors that limited the genetic and exposure-history diversity represented. In general, naive subsets displayed greater estimated richness than memory subsets did.

In the case of this clone: The antigen is not known.

The CDR3 extends over 12 amino acids. Germline V lookup: CDR1 MNHNS, CDR2 SASEGT. V lost 7 bases and J 3 bases, leaving 9 bases between the germline ends. This TCR was sampled from a man aged 18-30 years in good health. The chain carries TRBV6-1 and TRBJ1-1; possibly TRBD1 for D (6 bases). The sequenced sample was memory CD4+ T cells sorted from blood. Regarding subset: CD45RA-negative fraction. The DNA for the CDR3 is TGTGCCAGCACCAGGGGATACACTGAAGCTTTCTTT. This translates into CASTRGYTEAFF.